Sequencing of this T cell receptor beta chain was carried out in a study of shared clonotypes between healthy human individuals. Findings and caveats of the study: Genetic and exposure-history diversity was limited by the few donors. Sampling was confined to blood; repertoires within tissues likely differ. What naive subsets generally showed was a larger estimated richness than memory subsets showed.

Turning to this clone: What it binds is unknown. In the same sample, other DNA sequences code for this CDR3.

TCRdb's copy holds only in-frame clones and misses some; the assay was immunoSEQ multiplex PCR. The sample has 2 million to 2.5 million clones, under 95% seen once. CDR3 size: 15 residues. CDR1 and CDR2 (germline): SGHRS, YFSETQ. V lost 1 base, J lost 1 base, and 8 bases lay in between. The sequencing sample was made of naive CD4+ T cells from PBMCs. Subset of the sample: CD45RA+ positively selected. V gene TRBV5-1 combines with J gene TRBJ2-2; the D gene is possibly TRBD1 (6 bases). The TCR originated in a man younger than 35 in good health. Some clones in this sample may be carry-over from other donors' samples. The DNA for the CDR3 is TGCGCCAGCAGCTTGCAGGGGCTGAACACCGGGGAGCTGTTTTTT. This gives the protein CASSLQGLNTGELFF.